This T cell receptor (beta chain) comes out of a study of blood T cell repertoires in COVID-19. Study information: Samples representing acute and convalescent COVID-19 were sourced from the United States, Italy and Spain. Sample material is recorded as cDNA or gDNA derived from T cells, B-cell-depleted T cells, or PBMCs.

Those enrolled in Seattle joined during active infection and were followed longitudinally afterward. The CDR3 extends over 16 amino acids. V trimming: 5 bases; J trimming: 5 bases; junction bases outside the gene matches: 14. Per germline, CDR1 SGHRS and CDR2 YFSETQ. Methods used by the authors: Reference gene primer amplification gave estimated nucleated cell counts. Profiling relied on immunoSEQ multiplex PCR, and the TCRdb table lists in-frame clones only, not all of them. V and J calls and clone size come straight from that table; D and trimming were deduced from the DNA. Of 200,000 or so clones listed, 80% to 90% are singletons.

The TCR comes from a woman aged 80 or older with COVID-19, enrolled during active disease. This chain uses TRBV5-1 with TRBJ2-7; 9 nucleotides agree with TRBD2. Material for sequencing was peripheral blood. The DNA of the CDR3 is TGCGCCAGCAGTCCTTGGTTTAGCGGGGGTTCCAACGAGCAGTACTTC. Protein: CASSPWFSGGSNEQYF.